This T cell receptor beta chain was captured in a study of shared clonotypes between healthy human individuals. The data were produced by immunoSEQ multiplex PCR, yet TCRdb's version contains in-frame clones alone and is incomplete. The repertoire includes over a million clones, around 97% of them detected once, and over 1% sits in the top ten. The ends lost 5 bases at V and 3 bases at J; junction bases unmatched: 7. CDR3 length: 15 amino acids. CDR1 and CDR2 (germline): SEHNR, FQNEAQ (reference sequence). The TCR comes from a man under 40 in good health. The sequencing sample was made of naive CD4+ T cells sorted from blood. Indicated subset: CD45RA+ positively selected. The rearrangement links TRBV7-9 to TRBJ2-7, with 10 nucleotides matching TRBD1. CDR3 bases: TGTGCCAGCAGCGCACCGGGACAGGGGCTCTACGAGCAGTACTTC. Translating gives CASSAPGQGLYEQYF.